This T cell receptor (beta chain) was sequenced in a study of PD-L1 blockade in urothelial cancer. Overall study: Blood was analyzed 3 weeks (second dose) and 6 weeks after treatment start. Blood gave a median approximately 130,000 T cells. Study-level points and caveats: Better survival was predicted by below-median pretreatment blood TCR clonality.

In each PCR, synthetic TCR analog templates were spiked in. The assay was immunoSEQ multiplex PCR, and TCRdb's table has in-frame clones only and misses some. The repertoire holds nearly 45,000 clones, with around nine tenths as singletons. Time point indicated: pretreatment peripheral blood. Germline assignment: CDR1 MNHNY and CDR2 SVGAGI (reference sequence). The CDR3 length is 13 residues. Trimming at V came to 7 bases and at J to 5 bases, leaving 5 bases not matched to a gene. On this clone: Its antigen is unknown.

The sample was PBMCs, taken around atezolizumab (anti-PD-L1) treatment. The TCR originated in a donor over 35 with urothelial cancer. This chain links TRBV6-6 with TRBJ1-2, with TRBD1 matching 9 bases. The CDR3 loop is CASTSGTGYGYTF. CDR3 coding DNA: TGTGCCAGCACCTCCGGGACAGGGTATGGCTACACCTTC.